This record concerns one TCR beta chain sequence. Its antigen is as yet unknown. A multiplex PCR was run with 60 Vbeta primers and 13 Jbeta primers. In the study's own analysis: Later reanalysis found 75 million to 95 million unique TCR beta chains, some 10 million of them shared. Sequencing used immunoSEQ multiplex PCR; TCRdb keeps in-frame clones, though not all of them. That table furnishes V, J and clone size, whereas the DNA furnished D and trimming. The table records about 140,000 clones, roughly 80% of them present only once. These data come from a study of cytomegalovirus exposure and HLA in healthy donors. Trimming took 3 bases from V and 2 from J, leaving 8 bases between them. Germline CDR1 and CDR2: SGHTA and FQGNSA. CDR3 length: 13 residues. General observations from the study: Per published reports, the classifier diagnosed cytomegalovirus status with high specificity and sensitivity. Most sequenced TCRs were rare (though some public TCRs occurred in many donors).

This chain links TRBV7-2 with TRBJ2-7; D might be TRBD1 (5 bases). The receptor was derived from a man aged 40-49 years in good health and CMV-seropositive. The sample comprised PBMCs. The CDR3 sequence is CASSFDRPYEQYF. The DNA for the CDR3 is TGTGCCAGCAGCTTCGACAGACCCTACGAGCAGTACTTC.